Below, one T cell receptor beta chain is given with its context. Its antigen remains unidentified. Trimming took off 4 bases at V and 3 bases at J, with 14 bases between the two ends. Germline-derived CDR1 and CDR2 are MNHNS and SASEGT. This CDR3 is built from 15 residues. The sample is drawn from a study of cytomegalovirus exposure and HLA in healthy donors. Whole-study findings and limits: Testing in vitro showed a few CMV-associated chains specific for CMV antigens.

This PCR relied on a set of 60 Vbeta primers and 13 Jbeta primers. Profiling relied on immunoSEQ multiplex PCR, and the TCRdb table lists in-frame clones only, not all of them. The sample holds roughly 160,000 clones, roughly 80% seen once. The chain carries TRBV6-1 and TRBJ2-3; D is possibly TRBD2 (5 bases). The material sequenced was PBMCs. This TCR derives from a man aged 25 to 40 in good health and CMV-seronegative. Here the CDR3 DNA reads TGTGCCAGCAGTGTCCAACGGAGGAAGACAGATACGCAGTATTTT. Translating gives CASSVQRRKTDTQYF.